This TCR beta chain was observed in a study of T cell changes during pregnancy in multiple sclerosis. The CDR3 consists of 15 residues. CDR1 is LNHDA and CDR2 is SQIVND in the germline V gene (reference sequence). V shed 5 bases, J shed 2 bases, and the junction held 8 bases outside the gene matches. The protocol was immunoSEQ multiplex PCR, while the TCRdb copy is restricted to in-frame clones and leaves out a portion. Counted here are about 77,000 clones, just over 90% occurring once; the ten biggest clones make up roughly 2.6%. The sequence came from a female donor in good health, enrolled as a control in a pregnancy study. Sequences were derived from peripheral blood, sampled after pregnancy. The rearrangement links TRBV19 to TRBJ2-7; 8 positions match TRBD1. CDR3 DNA sequence: TGTGCCAGTAGTGTTCCGGGACAGGCGACCTACGAGCAGTACTTC. Its translation is CASSVPGQATYEQYF. Drawing the rest from reference TRBV19 and TRBJ2-7, the complete variable domain is DGGITQSPKYLFRKEGQNVTLSCEQNLNHDAMYWYRQDPGQGLRLIYYSQIVNDFQKGDIAEGYSVSREKKESFPLTVTSAQKNPTAFYLCASSVPGQATYEQYFGPGTRLTVT.